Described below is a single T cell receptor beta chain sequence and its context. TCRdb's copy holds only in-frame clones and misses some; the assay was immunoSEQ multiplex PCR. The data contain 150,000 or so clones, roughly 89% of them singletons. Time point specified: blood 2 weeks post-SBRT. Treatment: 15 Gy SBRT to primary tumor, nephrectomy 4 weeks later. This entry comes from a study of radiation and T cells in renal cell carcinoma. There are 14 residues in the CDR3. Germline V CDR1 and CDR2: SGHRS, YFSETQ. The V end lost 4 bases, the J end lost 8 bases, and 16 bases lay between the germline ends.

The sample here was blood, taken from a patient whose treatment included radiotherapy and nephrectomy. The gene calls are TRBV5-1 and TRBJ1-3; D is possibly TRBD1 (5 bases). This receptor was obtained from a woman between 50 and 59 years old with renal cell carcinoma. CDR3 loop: CASSAAIEGHTIYF. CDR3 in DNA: TGCGCCAGCAGCGCCGCCATAGAGGGGCACACCATATATTTT.